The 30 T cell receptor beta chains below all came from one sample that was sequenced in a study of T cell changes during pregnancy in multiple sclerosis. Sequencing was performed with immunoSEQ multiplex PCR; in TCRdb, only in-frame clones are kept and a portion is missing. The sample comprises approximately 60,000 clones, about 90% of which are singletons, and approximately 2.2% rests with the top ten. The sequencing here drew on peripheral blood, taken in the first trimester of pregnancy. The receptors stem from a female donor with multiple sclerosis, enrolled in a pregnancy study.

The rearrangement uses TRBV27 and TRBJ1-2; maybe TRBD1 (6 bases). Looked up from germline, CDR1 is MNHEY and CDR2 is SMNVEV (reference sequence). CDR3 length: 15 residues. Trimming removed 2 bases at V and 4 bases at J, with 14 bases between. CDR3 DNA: TGTGCCAGCAGTTTACGGGAGGGGGGCGGCTATGGCTACACCTTC. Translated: CASSLREGGGYGYTF.

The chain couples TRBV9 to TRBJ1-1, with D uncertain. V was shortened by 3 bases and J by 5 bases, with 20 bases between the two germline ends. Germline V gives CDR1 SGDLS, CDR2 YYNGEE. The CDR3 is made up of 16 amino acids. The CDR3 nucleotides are TGTGCCAGCAGCGCCCCCCGGACGGAGGTTCGGACTGAAGCTTTCTTT. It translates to CASSAPRTEVRTEAFF.

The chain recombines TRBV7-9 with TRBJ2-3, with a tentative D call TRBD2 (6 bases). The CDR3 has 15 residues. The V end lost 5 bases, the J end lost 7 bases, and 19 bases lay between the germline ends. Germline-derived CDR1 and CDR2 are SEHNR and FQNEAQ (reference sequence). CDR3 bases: TGTGCCAGCAGCCAAACGGCGGCGGGACGAAATACGCAGTATTTT. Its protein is CASSQTAAGRNTQYF.

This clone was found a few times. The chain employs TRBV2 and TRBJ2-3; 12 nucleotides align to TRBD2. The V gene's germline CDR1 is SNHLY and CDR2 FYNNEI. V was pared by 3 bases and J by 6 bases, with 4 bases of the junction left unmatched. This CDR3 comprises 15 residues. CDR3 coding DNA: TGTGCCAGCAGTGATCAGGGACTAGCGGGTGATACGCAGTATTTT. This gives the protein CASSDQGLAGDTQYF. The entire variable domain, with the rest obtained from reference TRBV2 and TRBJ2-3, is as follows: EPEVTQTPSHQVTQMGQEVILRCVPISNHLYFYWYRQILGQKVEFLVSFYNNEISEKSEIFDDQFSVERPDGSNFTLKIRSTKLEDSAMYFCASSDQGLAGDTQYFGPGTRLTVL.

In nucleotides, the CDR3 is TGTGCCAGCGGGACAGGGGGCCCGTCCTACGAGCAGTACTTC. Amino acid sequence: CASGTGGPSYEQYF. The chain carries TRBV5-4 and TRBJ2-7; 12 nucleotides line up with TRBD1. Germline V gene lookup returns CDR1 SGHNT and CDR2 YYREEE (reference sequence). With 7 bases clipped from V and 1 base from J, the junction kept 3 bases outside the gene matches. This CDR3 spans 14 amino acids.

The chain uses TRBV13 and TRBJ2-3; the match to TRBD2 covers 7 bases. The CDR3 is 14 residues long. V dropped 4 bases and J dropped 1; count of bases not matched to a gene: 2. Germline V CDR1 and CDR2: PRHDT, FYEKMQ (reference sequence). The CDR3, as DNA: TGTGCCAGCAGCTCCCGGGGGGGCACAGATACGCAGTATTTT. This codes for CASSSRGGTDTQYF.

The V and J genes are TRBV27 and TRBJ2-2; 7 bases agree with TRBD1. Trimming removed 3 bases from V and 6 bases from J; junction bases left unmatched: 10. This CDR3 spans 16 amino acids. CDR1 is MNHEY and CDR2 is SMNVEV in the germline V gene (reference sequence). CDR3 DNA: TGTGCCAGCAGTTTTCGACCGACAGGGTCCCCCGGGGAGCTGTTTTTT. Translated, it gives CASSFRPTGSPGELFF.

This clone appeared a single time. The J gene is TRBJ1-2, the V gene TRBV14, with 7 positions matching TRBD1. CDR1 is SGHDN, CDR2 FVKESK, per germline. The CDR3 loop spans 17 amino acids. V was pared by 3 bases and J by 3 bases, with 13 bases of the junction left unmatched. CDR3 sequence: CASSHFRGNGKYYGYTF. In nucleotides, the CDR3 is TGTGCCAGCAGCCATTTCAGGGGGAACGGGAAGTACTATGGCTACACCTTC.

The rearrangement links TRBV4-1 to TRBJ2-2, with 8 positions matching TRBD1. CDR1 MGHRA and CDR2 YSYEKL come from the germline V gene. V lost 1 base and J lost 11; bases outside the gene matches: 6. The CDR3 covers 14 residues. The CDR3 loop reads CASSQGPGQGELFF. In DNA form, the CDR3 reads TGCGCCAGCAGCCAAGGGCCCGGACAGGGTGAGCTGTTTTTT.

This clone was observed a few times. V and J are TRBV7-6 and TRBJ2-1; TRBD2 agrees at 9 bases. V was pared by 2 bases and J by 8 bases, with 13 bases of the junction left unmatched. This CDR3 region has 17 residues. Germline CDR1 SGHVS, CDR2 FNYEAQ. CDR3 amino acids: CASSLIGGGRVDYEQFF. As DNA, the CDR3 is TGTGCCAGCAGCTTAATAGGCGGCGGGAGGGTTGATTATGAGCAGTTCTTC.

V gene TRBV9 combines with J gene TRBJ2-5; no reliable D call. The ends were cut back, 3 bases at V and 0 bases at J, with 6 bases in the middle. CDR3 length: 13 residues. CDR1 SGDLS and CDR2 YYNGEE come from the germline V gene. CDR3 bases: TGTGCCAGCAGCGCCTCCGACCAAGAGACCCAGTACTTC. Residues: CASSASDQETQYF.

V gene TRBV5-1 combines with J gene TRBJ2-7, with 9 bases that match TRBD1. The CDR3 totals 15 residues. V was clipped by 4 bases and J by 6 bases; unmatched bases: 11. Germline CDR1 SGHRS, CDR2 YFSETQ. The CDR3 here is CASSPNRGQGTEQYF. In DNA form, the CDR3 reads TGCGCCAGCAGCCCCAACCGAGGACAGGGGACCGAGCAGTACTTC.

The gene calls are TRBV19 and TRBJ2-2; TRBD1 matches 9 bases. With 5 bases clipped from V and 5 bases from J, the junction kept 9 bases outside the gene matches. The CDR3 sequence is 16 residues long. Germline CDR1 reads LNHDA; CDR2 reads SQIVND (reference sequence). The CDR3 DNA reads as TGTGCCAGTAGTTTCCGGACAGGGGAAAGGACCGGGGAGCTGTTTTTT. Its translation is CASSFRTGERTGELFF.

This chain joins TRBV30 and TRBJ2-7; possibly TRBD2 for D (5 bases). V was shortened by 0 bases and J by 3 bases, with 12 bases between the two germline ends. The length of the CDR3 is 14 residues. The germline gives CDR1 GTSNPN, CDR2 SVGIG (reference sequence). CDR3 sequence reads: CAWSVTGSNYEQYF. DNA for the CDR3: TGTGCCTGGAGTGTAACGGGATCAAACTACGAGCAGTACTTC.

CDR3 DNA: TGTGCCAGCAGTCAGGGACAGGGACCCTACAATGAGCAGTTCTTC. It yields the protein CASSQGQGPYNEQFF. The chain recombines TRBV11-3 with TRBJ2-1; 9 bases are a match to TRBD1. The CDR3 has 15 amino acids. J gave up 2 bases and V 6 bases, and 5 bases lay outside the gene matches. Germline V gene data show CDR1 as SGHNT and CDR2 as YENEEA.

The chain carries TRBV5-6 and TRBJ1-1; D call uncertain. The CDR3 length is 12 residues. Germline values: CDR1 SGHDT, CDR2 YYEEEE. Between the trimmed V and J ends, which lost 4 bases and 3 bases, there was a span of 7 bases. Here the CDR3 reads CASSDGDTEAFF. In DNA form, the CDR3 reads TGTGCCAGCAGCGACGGAGACACTGAAGCTTTCTTT.

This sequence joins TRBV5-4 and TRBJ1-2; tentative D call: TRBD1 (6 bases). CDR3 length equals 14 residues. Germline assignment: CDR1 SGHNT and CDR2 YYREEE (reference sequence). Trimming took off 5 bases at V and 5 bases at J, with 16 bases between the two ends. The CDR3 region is CASRPDQGFYGYTF. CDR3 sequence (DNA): TGTGCCAGCAGGCCCGACCAGGGGTTTTATGGCTACACCTTC. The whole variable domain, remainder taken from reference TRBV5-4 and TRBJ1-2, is ETGVTQSPTHLIKTRGQQVTLRCSSQSGHNTVSWYQQALGQGPQFIFQYYREEENGRGNFPPRFSGLQFPNYSSELNVNALELDDSALYLCASRPDQGFYGYTFGSGTRLTVV.

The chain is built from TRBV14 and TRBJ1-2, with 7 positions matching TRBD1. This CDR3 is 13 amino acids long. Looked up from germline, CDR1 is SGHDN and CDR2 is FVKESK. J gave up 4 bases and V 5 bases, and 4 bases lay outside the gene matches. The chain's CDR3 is CASSFRGAYGYTF. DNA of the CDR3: TGTGCCAGCAGCTTCAGGGGGGCCTATGGCTACACCTTC. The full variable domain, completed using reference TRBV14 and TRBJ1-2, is EAGVTQFPSHSVIEKGQTVTLRCDPISGHDNLYWYRRVMGKEIKFLLHFVKESKQDESGMPNNRFLAERTGGTYSTLKVQPAELEDSGVYFCASSFRGAYGYTFGSGTRLTVV.

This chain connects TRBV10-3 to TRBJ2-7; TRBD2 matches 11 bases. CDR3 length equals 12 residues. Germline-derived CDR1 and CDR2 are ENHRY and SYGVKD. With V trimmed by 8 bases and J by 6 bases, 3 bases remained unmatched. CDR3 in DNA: TGTGCCATCTCCCTAGCGGGAGGCGAGCAGTACTTC. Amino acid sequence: CAISLAGGEQYF.

The CDR3: CASLPTYGLGETQYF. For the CDR3, the DNA is TGTGCCAGCCTTCCCACCTACGGACTGGGGGAGACCCAGTACTTC. V is TRBV7-6 and J is TRBJ2-5; D is perhaps TRBD2 (5 bases). Germline CDR1 is SGHVS and CDR2 is FNYEAQ. V lost 8 bases to trimming and J lost 5 bases, with 21 bases between them. The CDR3 extends over 15 amino acids.

CDR3 sequence: CASSTSPGTSGRENTGELFF. The CDR3 DNA is TGTGCCAGCAGCACTAGCCCAGGGACTAGCGGGAGGGAGAACACCGGGGAGCTGTTTTTT. The gene calls are TRBV11-3 and TRBJ2-2, with TRBD2 matching 16 bases. The CDR3 is made up of 20 amino acids. Losses at the gene ends were 5 bases for V and 1 base for J; bases not matched to a gene: 10. From germline, CDR1 is SGHNT and CDR2 YENEEA.

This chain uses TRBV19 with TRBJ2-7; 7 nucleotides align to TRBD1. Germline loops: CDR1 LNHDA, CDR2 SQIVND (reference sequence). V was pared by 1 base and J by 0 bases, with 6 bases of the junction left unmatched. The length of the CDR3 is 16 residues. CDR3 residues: CASSIVGTANSYEQYF. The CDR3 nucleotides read TGTGCCAGTAGTATAGTAGGGACAGCCAACTCCTACGAGCAGTACTTC.

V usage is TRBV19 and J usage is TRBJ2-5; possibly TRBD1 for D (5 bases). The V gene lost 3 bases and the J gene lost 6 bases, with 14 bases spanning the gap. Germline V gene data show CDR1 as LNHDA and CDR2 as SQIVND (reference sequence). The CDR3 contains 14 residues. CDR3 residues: CASSMAQGWKTQYF. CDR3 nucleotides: TGTGCCAGTAGTATGGCGCAGGGTTGGAAGACCCAGTACTTC.

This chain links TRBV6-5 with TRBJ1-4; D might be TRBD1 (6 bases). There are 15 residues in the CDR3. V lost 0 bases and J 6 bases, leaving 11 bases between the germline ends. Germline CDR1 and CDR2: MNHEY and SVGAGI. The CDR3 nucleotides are TGTGCCAGCAGTTACTCAGACAGGAATCATGAAAAACTGTTTTTT. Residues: CASSYSDRNHEKLFF.

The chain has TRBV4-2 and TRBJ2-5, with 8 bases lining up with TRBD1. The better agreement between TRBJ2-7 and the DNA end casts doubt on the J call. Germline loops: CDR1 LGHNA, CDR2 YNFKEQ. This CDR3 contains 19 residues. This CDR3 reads CASSQGPLNSDRVLYEQYF. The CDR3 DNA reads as TGTGCCAGCAGCCAAGGTCCCCTTAACTCGGACAGGGTATTATACGAGCAGTACTTC.

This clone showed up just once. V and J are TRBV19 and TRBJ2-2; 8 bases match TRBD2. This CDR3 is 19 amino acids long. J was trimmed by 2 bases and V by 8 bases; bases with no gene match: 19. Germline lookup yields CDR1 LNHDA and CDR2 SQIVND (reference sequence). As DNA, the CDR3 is TGTGCCAGTCCCCCCTCCGGCTCGGCTAGCGGGCACAACACCGGGGAGCTGTTTTTT. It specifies CASPPSGSASGHNTGELFF.

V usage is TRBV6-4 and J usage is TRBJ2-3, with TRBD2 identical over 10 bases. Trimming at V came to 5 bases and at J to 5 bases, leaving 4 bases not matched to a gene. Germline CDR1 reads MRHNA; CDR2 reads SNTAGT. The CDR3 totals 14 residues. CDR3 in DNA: TGTGCCAGCAGTCAGAGCGGGAGGGGAGATACGCAGTATTTT. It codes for CASSQSGRGDTQYF.

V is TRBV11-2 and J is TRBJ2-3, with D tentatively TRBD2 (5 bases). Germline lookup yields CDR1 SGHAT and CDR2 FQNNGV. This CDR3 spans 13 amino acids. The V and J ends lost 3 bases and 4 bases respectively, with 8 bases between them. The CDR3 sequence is CASSLLRADTQYF. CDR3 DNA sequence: TGTGCCAGCAGCTTGTTGAGGGCAGATACGCAGTATTTT.

CDR3 sequence reads: CASSISGGGVEQYF. The CDR3 DNA reads TGTGCCAGTAGTATATCCGGGGGAGGCGTCGAGCAGTACTTC. V and J are TRBV19 and TRBJ2-7, with TRBD2 as a possible D gene (6 bases). The V gene's germline CDR1 is LNHDA and CDR2 SQIVND (reference sequence). The CDR3 extends over 14 amino acids. Trimming pared 2 bases from V and 6 bases from J, leaving 14 bases between.

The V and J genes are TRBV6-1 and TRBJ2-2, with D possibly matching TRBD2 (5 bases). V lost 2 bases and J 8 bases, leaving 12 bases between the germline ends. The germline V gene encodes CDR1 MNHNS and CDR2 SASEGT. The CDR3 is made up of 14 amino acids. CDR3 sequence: CASSEKILAGELFF. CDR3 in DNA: TGTGCCAGCAGTGAAAAAATCCTAGCTGGGGAGCTGTTTTTT.